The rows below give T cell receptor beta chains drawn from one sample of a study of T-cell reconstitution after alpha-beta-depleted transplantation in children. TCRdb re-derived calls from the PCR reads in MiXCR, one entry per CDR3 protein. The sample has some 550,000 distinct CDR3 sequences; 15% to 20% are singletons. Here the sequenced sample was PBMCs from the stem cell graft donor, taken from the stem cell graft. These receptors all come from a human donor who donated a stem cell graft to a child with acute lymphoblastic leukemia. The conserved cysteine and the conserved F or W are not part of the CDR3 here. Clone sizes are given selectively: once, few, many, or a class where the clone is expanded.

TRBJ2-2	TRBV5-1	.	ASSLAGLAGGTGELF
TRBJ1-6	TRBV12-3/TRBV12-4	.	ASVGGNWNSPLH
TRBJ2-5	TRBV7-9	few	ASSPPRWETQY
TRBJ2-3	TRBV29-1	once	SVEQLAGYTDAQY
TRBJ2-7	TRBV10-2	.	ASSESGGTYEQY
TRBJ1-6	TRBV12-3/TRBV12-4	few	AGSTGQNNSPLH
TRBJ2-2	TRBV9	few	ASGNLAGTGELF
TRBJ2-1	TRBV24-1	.	ATSDATENEQF
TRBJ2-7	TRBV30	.	AWSVLTASYEQY
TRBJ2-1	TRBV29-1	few	SVEETGPNEQF
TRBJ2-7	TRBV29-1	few	SATGDYEQY
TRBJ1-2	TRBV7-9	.	ASSLGQGGDGYT
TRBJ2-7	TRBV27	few	ASSYQNSYEQY
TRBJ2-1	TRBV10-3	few	AISEVWGRSSYNEQF
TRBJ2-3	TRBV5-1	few	ASSSTTSTDTQY
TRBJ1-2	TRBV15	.	ATSSRQGYGYT
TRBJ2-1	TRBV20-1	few	SARAWGGDSYNEQF
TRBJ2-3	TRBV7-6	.	ASSAGLAGGPKDTQY
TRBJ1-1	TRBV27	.	ASRPWTGAGEAF
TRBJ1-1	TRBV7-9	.	ASSSYNTEAF
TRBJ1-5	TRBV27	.	ASSRQGTGNQPQH
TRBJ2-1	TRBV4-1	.	ASSQVGVNEQF
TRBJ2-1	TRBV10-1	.	ASSEYLGSANEQF
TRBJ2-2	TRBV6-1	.	ASLFLAGTGELF
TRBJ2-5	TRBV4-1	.	ASSQMGLAGETQY
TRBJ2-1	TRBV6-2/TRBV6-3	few	ASSYIAEVNSLKLADEQF
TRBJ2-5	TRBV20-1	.	RASIPAGETQY
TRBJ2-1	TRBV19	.	ASSSRGTGNDEQF
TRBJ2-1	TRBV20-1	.	SARGLNYNEQF
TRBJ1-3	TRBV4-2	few	ASSQDSGSGNTIY
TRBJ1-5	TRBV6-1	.	ASSEDSGPNQPQH
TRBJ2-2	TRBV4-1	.	ASSLFKTGAIGELF
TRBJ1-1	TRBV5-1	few	ASSLNVGAATEAF
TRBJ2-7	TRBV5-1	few	ASSIGQEWNEQY
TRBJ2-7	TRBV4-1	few	ASSQDADHTYEQY
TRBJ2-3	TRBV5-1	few	ASSLEARGIDTQY